Listed here are 24 T cell receptor beta chains from one sample, sequenced in a study of T-cell memory formation after mild COVID-19. Using its own MiXCR run on the 5' RACE reads, TCRdb lists one record per CDR3 protein. The table shows roughly 380,000 distinct CDR3 sequences, with 25% to 30% occurring only once. Material for sequencing was PBMCs or a T cell subset sorted from them (not recorded which). The receptor set was obtained from an adult woman who had mild COVID-19 (a few samples of this study predate the infection). Cell type and time point are not known.

The V call is TRBV20-1, the J call TRBJ2-7, with D hard to call. Between the trimmed V and J ends, which lost 8 bases and 4 bases, there was a span of 12 bases. Germline CDR1 DFQATT, CDR2 SNEGSKA (reference sequence). The CDR3 spans 11 residues. The CDR3 sequence: CSSDLGYEQYF. The CDR3 region has the DNA TGCAGTTCCGATCTGGGTTACGAGCAGTACTTC.

This chain joins TRBV5-1 and TRBJ1-1, with 10 bases aligning to TRBD1. CDR1 is SGHRS and CDR2 is YFSETQ in the germline V gene. The CDR3 consists of 14 residues. Unmatched junction bases numbered 7, after V lost 7 bases and J lost 4 bases. This CDR3 reads CASGSGTGVTEAFF. The DNA for the CDR3 is TGCGCCAGCGGTTCGGGGACAGGGGTCACTGAAGCTTTCTTT.

Only a few counts were recorded for this clonotype. V is TRBV4-1 and J is TRBJ1-5; the D gene is possibly TRBD1 (5 bases). Trimming took 0 bases from V and 4 from J, leaving 13 bases between them. This CDR3 has 16 amino acids. The germline V gene has CDR1 MGHRA and CDR2 YSYEKL. CDR3 protein: CASSQEDKLGNQPQHF. CDR3 nucleotide sequence: TGCGCCAGCAGCCAAGAGGACAAACTCGGTAATCAGCCCCAGCATTTT.

This clonotype appeared a few times. J is TRBJ2-3 and V is TRBV29-1; no reliable D call. V lost 1 base and J 5 bases, leaving 16 bases between the germline ends. Per germline, CDR1 SQVTM and CDR2 ANQGSEA. This CDR3 comprises 15 residues. For the CDR3, the DNA is TGCAGCGTTGAAGGGGCGGATTTAGGACGAGATACGCAGTATTTT. This sequence encodes CSVEGADLGRDTQYF.

This clonotype was seen a handful of times. This rearrangement joins TRBV7-9 to TRBJ1-1, with 8 positions matching TRBD1. The junction had 13 bases not matched to a gene; V was cut back by 1 base and J by 6 bases. From germline, CDR1 is SEHNR and CDR2 FQNEAQ (reference sequence). The CDR3 is made up of 17 amino acids. The CDR3 DNA sequence: TGTGCCAGCAGCTTAGACCCGCGGACAGGGAGAAGACCTGAAGCTTTCTTT. Protein product: CASSLDPRTGRRPEAFF.

This clonotype has more than one count but fewer than ten. The V gene is TRBV5-6, the J gene TRBJ2-5; TRBD1 matches 11 bases. V lost 4 bases, J lost 4 bases, and 6 bases stayed unmatched. The CDR3 is 15 residues long. Germline CDR1 reads SGHDT; CDR2 reads YYEEEE. Here the CDR3 reads CASSVGQGAGETQYF. The CDR3 bases are TGTGCCAGCAGCGTAGGACAGGGGGCCGGAGAGACCCAGTACTTC. Complete variable domain (other parts from reference TRBV5-6 and TRBJ2-5): DAGVTQSPTHLIKTRGQQVTLRCSPKSGHDTVSWYQQALGQGPQFIFQYYEEEERQRGNFPDRFSGHQFPNYSSELNVNALLLGDSALYLCASSVGQGAGETQYFGPGTRLLVL.

A few counts support this clonotype. The chain has TRBV12-3 or TRBV12-4 and TRBJ2-1; D is unresolved. The CDR3 extends over 14 amino acids. V was pared by 7 bases and J by 5 bases, with 15 bases between. CDR3 loop: CASTAWRLDNEQFF. The DNA for the CDR3 is TGTGCCAGCACCGCGTGGCGGTTAGACAATGAGCAGTTCTTC.

The V and J genes are TRBV11-2 and TRBJ1-2, with 7 positions matching TRBD1. Germline CDR1 is SGHAT and CDR2 is FQNNGV. V shed 2 bases, J shed 3 bases, and the junction held 3 bases outside the gene matches. CDR3 size: 14 residues. The CDR3, as DNA: TGTGCCAGCAGCTTACTAGGGACAGACTATGGCTACACCTTC. Translated, it gives CASSLLGTDYGYTF.

The rearrangement joins TRBV6-4 to TRBJ2-3; tentative D call: TRBD2 (6 bases). This CDR3 has 14 residues. Germline lookup yields CDR1 MRHNA and CDR2 SNTAGT. V was shortened by 6 bases and J by 0 bases, with 10 bases between the two germline ends. CDR3 in amino acids: CASSESGSTDTQYF. In DNA, the CDR3 is TGTGCCAGCAGCGAAAGCGGGAGCACAGATACGCAGTATTTT.

This clonotype turned up a few times. V gene TRBV28 combines with J gene TRBJ1-6; TRBD1 matches at 7 bases. This CDR3 region has 18 residues. V lost 5 bases and J lost 2; bases outside the gene matches: 12. Germline loops: CDR1 MDHEN, CDR2 SYDVKM. CDR3: CASSPFTGARAYNSPLHF. CDR3 nucleotide sequence: TGTGCCAGCAGTCCGTTCACAGGGGCCCGGGCCTATAATTCACCCCTCCACTTT.

V gene TRBV6-5 combines with J gene TRBJ1-1; no firm D call. Germline CDR1 reads MNHEY; CDR2 reads SVGAGI. The CDR3 runs 14 residues. The V gene lost 6 bases and the J gene lost 11 bases, with 22 bases spanning the gap. The chain's CDR3 is CASRTQAQLFRAFF. For the CDR3, the DNA is TGTGCCAGCAGAACCCAGGCGCAATTGTTTAGGGCTTTCTTT.

This chain links TRBV4-3 with TRBJ2-3; the match to TRBD1 covers 8 bases. Germline values: CDR1 LGHNA, CDR2 YSLEER. The trim removed 0 bases at V and 0 bases at J, leaving 5 bases unmatched. The CDR3 is 17 residues long. CDR3 amino acids: CASSQEGQVLSTDTQYF. The CDR3 nucleotides are TGCGCCAGCAGCCAAGAGGGACAGGTTCTTAGCACAGATACGCAGTATTTT.

This clonotype was detected ten times or more. The chain couples TRBV3-1 to TRBJ1-4; D remains ambiguous. Per germline, CDR1 LGHDT and CDR2 YNNKEL (reference sequence). There are 13 residues in the CDR3. Deletions cut 3 bases from V and 4 bases from J, with 6 bases between. CDR3 coding DNA: TGTGCCAGCAGCCAGGCATTTAATGAAAAACTGTTTTTT. Translating gives CASSQAFNEKLFF.

This clonotype was seen only a few times. The J gene is TRBJ2-7, the V gene TRBV21-1; TRBD2, as called in the table, went unchecked against the DNA. TRBV21-1 is designated a pseudogene. This CDR3 has 14 residues. Here the CDR3 DNA reads TGTGCCAGCAGCAAAGCCGGCAGGGACTACGAGCAGTACTTC. Protein: CASSKAGRDYEQYF.

The chain couples TRBV7-6 to TRBJ2-3, with TRBD2 matching over 10 bases. In germline, CDR1 is SGHVS, CDR2 FNYEAQ. The CDR3 is 16 amino acids. With V trimmed by 5 bases and J by 2 bases, 7 bases remained unmatched. CDR3 sequence (DNA): TGTGCCAGCAGCGCCAGCGGGGGGGCTGTCACAGATACGCAGTATTTT. It yields the protein CASSASGGAVTDTQYF. Based on the CDR3 plus reference TRBV7-6 and TRBJ2-3, the full variable domain is GAGVSQSPRYKVTKRGQDVALRCDPISGHVSLYWYRQALGQGPEFLTYFNYEAQQDKSGLPNDRFSAERPEGSISTLTIQRTEQRDSAMYRCASSASGGAVTDTQYFGPGTRLTVL.

This chain uses TRBV24-1 with TRBJ2-2, with D possibly matching TRBD1 (5 bases). Trimming took 4 bases from V and 5 from J, leaving 13 bases between them. Germline V gene sequence: CDR1 KGHDR, CDR2 SFDVKD. The CDR3 is 15 amino acids. The CDR3 spells CATSDLPGRTGELFF. The CDR3 bases are TGTGCCACCAGTGACTTGCCAGGGCGAACCGGGGAGCTGTTTTTT.

V and J are TRBV5-1 and TRBJ2-3; 13 nucleotides agree with TRBD2. V lost 4 bases, J lost 1 base, and 9 bases stayed unmatched. The CDR3 sequence is 18 residues long. Germline values: CDR1 SGHRS, CDR2 YFSETQ. CDR3 DNA: TGCGCCAGCAGCCAGCAACTAGCGGGAGGGCCCGGCACAGATACGCAGTATTTT. This codes for CASSQQLAGGPGTDTQYF.

This clonotype was seen a few times. The chain is built from TRBV4-3 and TRBJ1-5; D unclear. CDR3 length: 13 residues. V lost 0 bases and J 5 bases, leaving 5 bases between the germline ends. Looked up from germline, CDR1 is LGHNA and CDR2 is YSLEER. The CDR3 sequence: CASSQDQYQPQHF. The CDR3 bases are TGCGCCAGCAGCCAAGACCAATATCAGCCCCAGCATTTT.

This clonotype has a handful of counts. The chain couples TRBV7-2 to TRBJ1-1; maybe TRBD1 (5 bases). The CDR3 loop spans 16 amino acids. V was trimmed by 0 bases and J by 4 bases, leaving 15 bases between them. The germline V gene encodes CDR1 SGHTA and CDR2 FQGNSA. This CDR3 reads CASSLAPAGLSTEAFF. CDR3 nucleotide sequence: TGTGCCAGCAGCTTAGCGCCGGCGGGGCTTAGCACTGAAGCTTTCTTT.

Points on this clonotype: One end of the junction fails to match germline, which may point to a read error. This chain links TRBV3-1 with TRBJ2-2; 8 positions agree with TRBD2. CDR1 is LGHDT, CDR2 YNNKEL, per germline (reference sequence). This CDR3 spans 17 amino acids. CDR3 amino acids: CARSRRGLAPNTGELFF. The CDR3 region has the DNA TGTGCCAGAAGCCGGCGAGGACTAGCCCCGAACACCGGGGAGCTGTTTTTT.

The chain employs TRBV29-1 and TRBJ1-5, with 7 bases that match TRBD1. Germline V lookup: CDR1 SQVTM, CDR2 ANQGSEA. V shed 6 bases, J shed 2 bases, and the junction held 7 bases outside the gene matches. The CDR3 is 14 amino acids. This chain's CDR3 is CSVRAGGGNQPQHF. For the CDR3, the DNA is TGCAGCGTACGAGCAGGGGGAGGCAATCAGCCCCAGCATTTT.

A single count supports this clonotype. The V call is TRBV20-1, the J call TRBJ2-4; D possibly corresponds to TRBD2 (5 bases). CDR3 length: 18 residues. Trimming removed 1 base at V and 3 bases at J, with 22 bases between. Germline values: CDR1 DFQATT, CDR2 SNEGSKA (reference sequence). The CDR3 DNA is TGCAGTGCTAGAGTAACGGCGGGCCCCGTGGCTGACAAAAACATTCAGTACTTC. Translation: CSARVTAGPVADKNIQYF.

A few counts support this clonotype. The rearrangement uses TRBV7-9 and TRBJ2-7, with D perhaps matching TRBD1 or TRBD2 (5 bases each). The V end lost 4 bases, the J end lost 3 bases, and 13 bases lay between the germline ends. This CDR3 contains 14 residues. Germline-derived CDR1 and CDR2 are SEHNR and FQNEAQ (reference sequence). The CDR3 DNA sequence: TGTGCCAGCAGCTCACCGGGACGGAACTACGAGCAGTACTTC. This translates into CASSSPGRNYEQYF. Based on the CDR3 plus reference TRBV7-9 and TRBJ2-7, the full variable domain is DTGVSQNPRHKITKRGQNVTFRCDPISEHNRLYWYRQTLGQGPEFLTYFQNEAQLEKSRLLSDRFSAERPKGSFSTLEIQRTEQGDSAMYLCASSSPGRNYEQYFGPGTRLTVT.

There are a few counts of this clonotype. This CDR3 reads CASSLGGHQETQYF. The CDR3 region has the DNA TGTGCCAGCAGCTTAGGGGGTCACCAAGAGACCCAGTACTTC. V and J are TRBV7-9 and TRBJ2-5; D unclear. The V gene lost 1 base and the J gene lost 0 bases, with 6 bases spanning the gap. The CDR3 totals 14 residues. CDR1 is SEHNR, CDR2 FQNEAQ, per germline (reference sequence).